This TCR beta chain was retrieved from a study of long-term antiretroviral therapy in people with HIV. This CDR3 comprises 15 residues. Germline V lookup: CDR1 LNHDA, CDR2 SQIVND (reference sequence). Trimming at V came to 5 bases and at J to 6 bases, leaving 9 bases not matched to a gene. Run at survey level, the immunoSEQ assay was version v3.0. The table came from immunoSEQ multiplex PCR; TCRdb's copy has only in-frame clones and leaves some out. Of over 25,000 clones listed, roughly 97% are singletons. Source: unsorted PBMCs, taken 7.6 years after starting antiretroviral therapy. The chain recombines TRBV19 with TRBJ2-3, with 9 bases that match TRBD2. This sequence originates from a man aged 25 to 40 with HIV. CDR3 DNA: TGTGCCAGTAGTGGGCGGGGGGGCCACACGGATACGCAGTATTTT. Residues: CASSGRGGHTDTQYF.